The 9 T cell receptor beta chains reported below all come from one sample, sequenced in a study of tumor-infiltrating lymphocytes in oesophageal squamous cell carcinoma. TCRdb recomputed calls from the PCR reads with MiXCR, one row per CDR3 protein. The sample lists fewer than 16,000 distinct CDR3 sequences, more than 50% occurring once. Sequenced input: esophageal tumor tissue. These receptors all come from a male donor with esophageal squamous cell carcinoma.

The rearrangement links TRBV24-1 to TRBJ2-1; D is unresolved. Trimming took off 2 bases at V and 10 bases at J, with 17 bases between the two ends. The CDR3 loop spans 15 amino acids. CDR1 is KGHDR, CDR2 SFDVKD, per germline. CDR3: CATSDSIGRTYEQFF. CDR3 DNA: TGTGCCACCAGTGATTCCATCGGACGGACCTACGAGCAGTTCTTC.

The chain carries TRBV7-8 and TRBJ2-1, with D tentatively TRBD2 (5 bases). The J call is in doubt because the DNA end fits TRBJ2-7 better. The CDR3 is 15 residues long. The germline CDR1 and CDR2 sequences are SGHVS and FQNEAQ. In DNA form, the CDR3 reads TGTGCCAGCAGCCCGAGGACGGTGGGAGCCTACGAGCAGTACTTC. The encoded protein is CASSPRTVGAYEQYF.

The chain employs TRBV2 and TRBJ2-7, with D perhaps matching TRBD2 (6 bases). The germline CDR1 and CDR2 sequences are SNHLY and FYNNEI. V gave up 10 bases and J gave up 1 base, with 11 bases separating them. The CDR3 runs to 12 residues. The CDR3 reads CATGTESYEQYF. Here the CDR3 DNA reads TGTGCCACCGGGACTGAGTCCTACGAGCAGTACTTC.

V gene TRBV6-1 combines with J gene TRBJ2-7; 9 nucleotides align to TRBD2. The CDR3 extends over 14 amino acids. Trimming took 3 bases from V and 0 from J; bases not matched to a gene: 0. CDR1 and CDR2 from the germline V gene are MNHNS and SASEGT. Here the CDR3 DNA reads TGTGCCAGCAGTGAGGGACTAGCCTCCTACGAGCAGTACTTC. Its translation: CASSEGLASYEQYF.

This clonotype was detected only once. The chain uses TRBV6-5 and TRBJ2-5; D is unresolved. The DNA matches TRBJ2-7 better at its end, which makes the J call doubtful. This CDR3 is built from 12 residues. From germline, CDR1 is MNHEY and CDR2 SVGAGI. The CDR3 nucleotides read TGTGCCAGCAGTGTTCAGATCTACGAGCAGTACTTC. This sequence encodes CASSVQIYEQYF.

This clonotype has only a few counts. V gene TRBV7-4 combines with J gene TRBJ2-1; the match to TRBD2 covers 7 bases. Gene TRBJ2-5 matches the end of the DNA better, so the J call may be wrong. CDR1 SGHVT and CDR2 SQSDAQ come from the germline V gene. This CDR3 spans 14 amino acids. The CDR3, as DNA: TGTGCCAGCAGCTTACGGCGGGGGAGGGAGACCCAGTACTTC. This gives the protein CASSLRRGRETQYF.

The chain employs TRBV7-3 and TRBJ1-2, with unresolved D. V dropped 2 bases and J dropped 7 bases, with 5 bases sitting between them. The CDR3 sequence is 11 residues long. Per the germline V gene, CDR1 is SGHTA and CDR2 is FQGTGA. Here the CDR3 DNA reads TGTGCCAGCAGCTTAGAAGGTGGCTACACCTTC. Protein product: CASSLEGGYTF.

V is TRBV5-6 and J is TRBJ1-3, with D possibly TRBD1 on 5 matching bases. Trimming left V 2 bases short and J 0 bases short, with 9 bases between. This CDR3 spans 15 amino acids. CDR1 and CDR2 (germline): SGHDT, YYEEEE. The CDR3 here is CASSLQVSSGNTIYF. CDR3 DNA: TGTGCCAGCAGCTTACAGGTCAGCTCTGGAAACACCATATATTTT.

CDR3 sequence (DNA): TGTGCCAGCAGCCCCCGGACTAGCGGGGACTACAATGAGCAGTTCTTC. Protein product: CASSPRTSGDYNEQFF. This sequence joins TRBV7-6 and TRBJ2-1; 12 nucleotides line up with TRBD2. Germline-derived CDR1 and CDR2 are SGHVS and FNYEAQ. The CDR3 is 16 amino acids. The V gene end was trimmed by 5 bases and the J gene end by 3 bases; junction bases not matched to a gene: 5.